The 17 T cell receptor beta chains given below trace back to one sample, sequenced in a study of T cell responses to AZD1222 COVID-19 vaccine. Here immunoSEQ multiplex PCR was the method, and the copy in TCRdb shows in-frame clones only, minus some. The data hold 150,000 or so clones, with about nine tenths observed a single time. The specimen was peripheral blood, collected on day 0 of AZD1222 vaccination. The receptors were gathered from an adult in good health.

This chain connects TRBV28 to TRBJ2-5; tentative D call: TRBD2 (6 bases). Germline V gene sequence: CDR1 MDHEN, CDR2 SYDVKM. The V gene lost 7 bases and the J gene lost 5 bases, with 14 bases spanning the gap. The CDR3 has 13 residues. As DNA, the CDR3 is TGTGCCAGCATTCAGGCGGGGCAGGAGACCCAGTACTTC. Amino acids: CASIQAGQETQYF.

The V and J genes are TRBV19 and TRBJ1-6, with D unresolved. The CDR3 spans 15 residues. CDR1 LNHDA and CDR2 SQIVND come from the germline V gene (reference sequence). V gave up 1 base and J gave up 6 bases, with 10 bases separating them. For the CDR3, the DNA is TGTGCCAGTAGTATAGTGACAAGCGCTAATTCACCCCTCCACTTT. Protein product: CASSIVTSANSPLHF.

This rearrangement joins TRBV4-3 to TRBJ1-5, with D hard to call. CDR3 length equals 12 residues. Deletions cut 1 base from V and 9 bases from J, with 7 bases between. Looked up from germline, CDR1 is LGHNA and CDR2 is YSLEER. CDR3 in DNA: TGCGCCAGCAGCCAAGGGTCAGGGCCCCAGCATTTT. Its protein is CASSQGSGPQHF.

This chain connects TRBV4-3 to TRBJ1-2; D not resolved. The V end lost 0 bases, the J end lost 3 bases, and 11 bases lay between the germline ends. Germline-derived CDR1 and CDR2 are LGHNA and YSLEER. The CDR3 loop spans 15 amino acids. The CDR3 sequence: CASSQDRWQDYGYTF. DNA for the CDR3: TGCGCCAGCAGCCAAGATCGTTGGCAGGACTATGGCTACACCTTC.

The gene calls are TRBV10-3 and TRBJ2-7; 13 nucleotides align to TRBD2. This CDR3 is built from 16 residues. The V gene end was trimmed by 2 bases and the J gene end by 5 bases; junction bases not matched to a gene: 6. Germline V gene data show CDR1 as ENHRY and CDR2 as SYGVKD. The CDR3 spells CAISERTSGGFNEQYF. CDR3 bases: TGTGCCATCAGTGAGCGGACTAGCGGGGGATTTAACGAGCAGTACTTC.

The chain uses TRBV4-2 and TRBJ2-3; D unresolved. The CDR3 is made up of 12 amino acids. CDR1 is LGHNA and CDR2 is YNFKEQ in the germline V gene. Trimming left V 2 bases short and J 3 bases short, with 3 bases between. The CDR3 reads CASSQTTDTQYF. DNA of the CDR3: TGTGCCAGCAGCCAAACAACAGATACGCAGTATTTT.

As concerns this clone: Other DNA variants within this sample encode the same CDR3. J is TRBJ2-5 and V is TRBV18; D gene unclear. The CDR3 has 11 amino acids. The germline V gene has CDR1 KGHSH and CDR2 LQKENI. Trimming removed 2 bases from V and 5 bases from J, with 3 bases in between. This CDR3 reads CASSPGETQYF. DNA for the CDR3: TGTGCCAGCTCACCAGGGGAGACCCAGTACTTC.

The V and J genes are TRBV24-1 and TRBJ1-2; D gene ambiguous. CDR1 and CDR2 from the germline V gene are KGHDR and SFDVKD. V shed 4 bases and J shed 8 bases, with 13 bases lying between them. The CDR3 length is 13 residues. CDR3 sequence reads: CATSENRVLGYTF. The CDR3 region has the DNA TGTGCCACCAGTGAGAACCGCGTCTTGGGCTACACCTTC.

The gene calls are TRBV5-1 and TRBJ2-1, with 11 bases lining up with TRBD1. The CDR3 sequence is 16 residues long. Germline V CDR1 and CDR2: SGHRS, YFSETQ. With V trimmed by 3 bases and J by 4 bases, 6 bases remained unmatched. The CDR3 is CASSWTGGDSYNEQFF. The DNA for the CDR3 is TGCGCCAGCAGCTGGACAGGGGGCGATTCTTACAATGAGCAGTTCTTC.

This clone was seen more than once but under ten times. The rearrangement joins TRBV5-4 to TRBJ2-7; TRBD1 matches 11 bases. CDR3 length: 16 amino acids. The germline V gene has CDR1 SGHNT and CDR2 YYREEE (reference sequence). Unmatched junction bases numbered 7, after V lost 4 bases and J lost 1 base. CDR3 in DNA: TGTGCCAGCAGCAACCCTCGGGACAGGGGGTCCTACGAGCAGTACTTC. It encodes CASSNPRDRGSYEQYF.

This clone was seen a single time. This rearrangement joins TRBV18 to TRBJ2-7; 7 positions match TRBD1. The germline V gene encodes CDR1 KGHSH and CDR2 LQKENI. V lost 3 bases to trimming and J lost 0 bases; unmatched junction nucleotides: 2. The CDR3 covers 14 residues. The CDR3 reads CASSPRQGSYEQYF. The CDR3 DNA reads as TGTGCCAGCTCACCTAGACAGGGCTCCTACGAGCAGTACTTC.

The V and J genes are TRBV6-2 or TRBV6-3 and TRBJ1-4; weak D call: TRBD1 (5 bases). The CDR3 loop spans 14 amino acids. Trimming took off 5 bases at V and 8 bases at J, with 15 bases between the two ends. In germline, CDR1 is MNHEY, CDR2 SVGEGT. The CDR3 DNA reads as TGTGCCAGCAGTCCGGGGCAGGCCCCGGAAAAACTGTTTTTT. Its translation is CASSPGQAPEKLFF.

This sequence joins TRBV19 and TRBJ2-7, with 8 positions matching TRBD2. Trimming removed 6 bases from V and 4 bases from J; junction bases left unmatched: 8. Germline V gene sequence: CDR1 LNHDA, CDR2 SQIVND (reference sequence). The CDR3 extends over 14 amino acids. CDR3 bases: TGTGCCAGTAGCCCCGGGGGGGCTGCTTACGAGCAGTACTTC. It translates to CASSPGGAAYEQYF.

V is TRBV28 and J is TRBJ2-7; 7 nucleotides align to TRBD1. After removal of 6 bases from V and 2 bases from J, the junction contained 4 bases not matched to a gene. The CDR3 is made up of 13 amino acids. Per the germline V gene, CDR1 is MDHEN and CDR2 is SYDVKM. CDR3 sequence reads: CASSLGTAYEQYF. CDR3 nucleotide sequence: TGTGCCAGCAGCCTAGGGACAGCCTACGAGCAGTACTTC. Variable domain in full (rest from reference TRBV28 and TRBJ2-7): DVKVTQSSRYLVKRTGEKVFLECVQDMDHENMFWYRQDPGLGLRLIYFSYDVKMKEKGDIPEGYSVSREKKERFSLILESASTNQTSMYLCASSLGTAYEQYFGPGTRLTVT.

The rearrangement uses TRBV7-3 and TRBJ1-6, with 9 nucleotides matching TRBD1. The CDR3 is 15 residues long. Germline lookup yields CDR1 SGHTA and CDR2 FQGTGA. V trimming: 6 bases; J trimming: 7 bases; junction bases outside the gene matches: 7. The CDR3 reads CASRPFTGGNSPLHF. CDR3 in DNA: TGTGCCAGCAGACCCTTCACAGGGGGCAATTCACCCCTCCACTTT. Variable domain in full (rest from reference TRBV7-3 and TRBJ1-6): GAGVSQTPSNKVTEKGKYVELRCDPISGHTALYWYRQSLGQGPEFLIYFQGTGAADDSGLPNDRFFAVRPEGSVSTLKIQRTERGDSAVYLCASRPFTGGNSPLHFGNGTRLTVT.

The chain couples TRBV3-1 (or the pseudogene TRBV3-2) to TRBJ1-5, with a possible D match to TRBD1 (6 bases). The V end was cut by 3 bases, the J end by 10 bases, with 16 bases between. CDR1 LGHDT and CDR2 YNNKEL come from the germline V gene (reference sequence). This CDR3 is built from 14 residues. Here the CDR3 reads CASSQTGQSEPQHF. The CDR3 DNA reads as TGTGCCAGCAGCCAGACAGGACAATCGGAACCCCAGCATTTT.

CDR3 in DNA: TGTGCCAGCAGACCCCGGGGCGTAAGCTCCTACGAGCAGTACTTC. Translated: CASRPRGVSSYEQYF. This rearrangement joins TRBV27 to TRBJ2-7; the D gene could be TRBD1 or TRBD2 (5 bases each). There are 15 residues in the CDR3. Per the germline V gene, CDR1 is MNHEY and CDR2 is SMNVEV (reference sequence). V was shortened by 6 bases and J by 0 bases, with 15 bases between the two germline ends.